Listed below are T cell receptor beta chains from one sample, sequenced in a study of CD8 T cells in Susac syndrome. TCRdb fed the immunoSEQ multiplex PCR reads into MiXCR, producing one record per CDR3 protein. The sample gives under 550,000 distinct CDR3 sequences, around 83% of which show up once; more than 0.09% is in the top ten. Sample: CD8+ T cells from PBMCs. These receptors all stem from a human donor with multiple sclerosis. The CDR3 runs from the conserved cysteine through the conserved F or W. A D gene is named only where the DNA matches it firmly. Some rows mark clone size as missing; the rest say once, few, many or name a class of expanded clone.

V gene	D gene	clone size	J gene	CDR3 DNA	CDR3 protein
TRBV6-6	NA	NA	TRBJ1-1	TGTGCCAGCAGTTACTCGTCATTGGGACAAGAAGCTTTCTTT	CASSYSSLGQEAFF
TRBV7-6	TRBD1	few	TRBJ2-7	TGTGCCAGCAGTTGGACAGGGGGCGACGAGCAGTACTTC	CASSWTGGDEQYF
TRBV4-1	TRBD1	NA	TRBJ1-1	TGCGCCAGCAGCCAAGATGCAGGGGGCATGAACACTGAAGCTTTCTTT	CASSQDAGGMNTEAFF
TRBV5-6	NA	once	TRBJ1-2	TGTGCCAGCAGCGTTGGGAACGGGCCACTTAACTATGGCTACACCTTC	CASSVGNGPLNYGYTF
TRBV19	TRBD1	once	TRBJ2-1	TGTGCCAGTAGTATAGCAGGGGGACAGTTCTTC	CASSIAGGQFF
TRBV6-1	NA	NA	TRBJ2-5	TGTGCCAGCAGTGTGGGGTACCAAGAGACCCAGTACTTC	CASSVGYQETQYF
TRBV27	TRBD1	NA	TRBJ2-2	TGTGCCAGCAGTTTGACAGGGACCGGGGAGCTGTTTTTT	CASSLTGTGELFF
TRBV4-1	TRBD2	NA	TRBJ2-3	TGCGCCAGCAGCCAAGAAATAGCGGGAGGCTATACGCAGTATTTT	CASSQEIAGGYTQYF
TRBV20-1	TRBD1	NA	TRBJ1-2	TGCAGTGCCGCGACAGGGCATCAAAACTATGGCTACACCTTC	CSAATGHQNYGYTF
TRBV4-1	NA	NA	TRBJ1-5	TGCGCCAGCAGCCAAGAGCCGATCTATAGCAATCAGCCCCAGCATTTT	CASSQEPIYSNQPQHF
TRBV10-3	NA	NA	TRBJ2-3	TGTGCCATCAGTGAACCTTACACAGATACGCAGTATTTT	CAISEPYTDTQYF
TRBV20-1	NA	NA	TRBJ1-5	TGCAGTGCGTCCTTGGGTATGGCCCAGCATTTT	CSASLGMAQHF
TRBV12-5	TRBD1	NA	TRBJ1-1	TGTGCTAGTGGTCCTCCGACAGGGGGGGGCACTGAAGCTTTCTTT	CASGPPTGGGTEAFF
TRBV27	NA	NA	TRBJ2-1	TGTGCCAGCAGTCACACCGACTGGGCTTCCTACAATGAGCAGTTCTTC	CASSHTDWASYNEQFF
TRBV30	TRBD1	NA	TRBJ1-2	TGTGCCTGGACGCCGGGACAGGGGGTCTATGGCTACACCTTC	CAWTPGQGVYGYTF
TRBV11-2	TRBD2	few	TRBJ2-7	TGTGCCAGCAGACTAGCGGGAGATTACGAGCAGTACTTC	CASRLAGDYEQYF
TRBV23-1	NA	NA	TRBJ1-1	TGCGCCAGCAGCCCCGACAGGAGCGGCACTGAAGCTTTCTTT	CASSPDRSGTEAFF
TRBV12-2	NA	once	TRBJ1-5	TGTGCAAGTCGCTTCGCCAGGGACAGATCTCTTTATAGCAATCAGCCCCAGCATTTT	CASRFARDRSLYSNQPQHF
TRBV27	NA	NA	TRBJ2-5	TGTGCCAGCAGTAACGACCAAGAGACCCAGTACTTC	CASSNDQETQYF
TRBV20-1	NA	NA	TRBJ1-1	TGCAGTGCCAAGTCCCTCAGGAACACTGAAGCTTTCTTT	CSAKSLRNTEAFF
TRBV27	TRBD2	NA	TRBJ2-3	TGTGCCAGCAGTATATTACTGCCCCGTGGACTAGCGGGAGAGAACACAGATACGCAGTATTTT	CASSILLPRGLAGENTDTQYF
TRBV12-5	TRBD1	NA	TRBJ1-1	TGTGCTAGTGCTCCGGACAGGGTTAACACTGAAGCTTTCTTT	CASAPDRVNTEAFF
TRBV5-5	NA	NA	TRBJ1-1	TGTGCCAGCAGCTTGGAGGGTTTAACTGAAGCTTTCTTT	CASSLEGLTEAFF
TRBV14	NA	once	TRBJ2-3	TGTGCCAGCAGCCAAGAGCAGGGAGCAGATACGCAGTATTTT	CASSQEQGADTQYF
TRBV27	TRBD1	NA	TRBJ2-2	TGTGCCAGTTTCCCCGGGACAGGGGGATACACCGGGGAGCTGTTTTTT	CASFPGTGGYTGELFF
TRBV20-1	NA	NA	TRBJ2-1	TGCAGTGCTAGAGATCAAAAAAACGTCTACAATGAGCAGTTCTTC	CSARDQKNVYNEQFF
TRBV27	TRBD1	NA	TRBJ1-1	TGTGCCAGCAGTCCGGGGGACAGAGGCGTGAACACTGAAGCTTTCTTT	CASSPGDRGVNTEAFF
TRBV20-1	NA	NA	TRBJ1-1	TGCAGTGCTAGACAGGTCGAGGCTTTCTTT	CSARQVEAFF
TRBV5-5	TRBD2	NA	TRBJ2-1	TGTGCCAGCTTATTCCGAGCGGGTCGGGAGGGGAGCCTCTACAATGAGCAGTTCTTC	CASLFRAGREGSLYNEQFF
TRBV10-2	TRBD1	NA	TRBJ2-3	TGCGCCAGCAGTGATGTGACAGGGGGCCCAGATACGCAGTATTTT	CASSDVTGGPDTQYF
TRBV4-1	TRBD1	NA	TRBJ2-1	TGCGCCAGCAGCCAGCCTGGACAGGTGGACATCGATGAGCAGTTCTTC	CASSQPGQVDIDEQFF
TRBV5-1	TRBD1	NA	TRBJ2-7	TGCGCCAGCAGCTTGGAGACAGGGGTTACCTACGAGCAGTACTTC	CASSLETGVTYEQYF
TRBV19	NA	NA	TRBJ2-1	TGTGCCAGTAGTATAACGCCAGCGGGCATATACAATGAGCAGTTCTTC	CASSITPAGIYNEQFF